This TCR beta chain came from a study of T cells in Graves' hyperthyroidism and ophthalmopathy. Study-wide background: At initial diagnosis, before any treatment had begun, peripheral blood was obtained. Study-level results: Most thyroid clonotypes with frequency above 0.001 were detected in blood. Model predictions of ophthalmopathy came a median about 6.3 months before onset.

Ophthalmopathy patients all had a Clinical Activity Score of at least 3, a NOSPECS grade of at least 4 and disease under 3 months old. Template material for amplifying TCR beta CDR3 regions consisted of RNA transcripts. A first-round RT-PCR of the TCR CDR3 used the HTBI primer set. TCRdb reanalysed the multiplex PCR reads using MiXCR and keeps one entry per CDR3 protein. The sample lists about 250,000 distinct CDR3 sequences, over 20% occurring once. The CDR3 consists of 16 residues. Germline lookup yields CDR1 SNHLY and CDR2 FYNNEI. Trimming removed 7 bases at V and 2 bases at J, with 17 bases between. With regard to this clonotype: The antigen is undetermined.

This TCR was recovered from a man aged 25 to 40 with Graves' ophthalmopathy. The chain carries TRBV2 and TRBJ2-2; D call uncertain. The sequenced sample was blood. The CDR3 protein is CASTATSLLNTGELFF. DNA of the CDR3: TGTGCCAGCACGGCCACTTCTCTCCTAAACACCGGGGAGCTGTTTTTT.